This T cell receptor beta chain was profiled in a study of shared clonotypes between healthy human individuals. Study-wide results and caveats: The study found lower generation probabilities in non-shared clonotypes than in those shared by all four donors. In general, naive subsets displayed greater estimated richness than memory subsets did.

The V and J ends lost 0 bases and 3 bases respectively, with 9 bases between them. There are 14 residues in the CDR3. Germline lookup yields CDR1 SGHRS and CDR2 YFSETQ. The protocol was immunoSEQ multiplex PCR, while the TCRdb copy is restricted to in-frame clones and leaves out a portion. This sample has roughly 2 million clones, with under 97% found just once. Donation came from healthy HIV-negative adults that had no recent acute infections or vaccinations. A split of CD4+ cells into CD45RA+ naive and CD45RA-negative memory subsets was performed. On this clone: Its antigen is still unknown. In the same sample, other DNA sequences code for this CDR3.

The V call is TRBV5-1, the J call TRBJ2-5; weak D call: TRBD2 (5 bases). Material for sequencing was naive CD4+ T cells sorted from blood. Subset of the sample: CD45RA+ positively selected. The receptor comes from a man younger than 30 in good health. CDR3 DNA sequence: TGCGCCAGCAGCTTGGGGGGAGTAGAAGAGACCCAGTACTTC. Amino acid sequence: CASSLGGVEETQYF.